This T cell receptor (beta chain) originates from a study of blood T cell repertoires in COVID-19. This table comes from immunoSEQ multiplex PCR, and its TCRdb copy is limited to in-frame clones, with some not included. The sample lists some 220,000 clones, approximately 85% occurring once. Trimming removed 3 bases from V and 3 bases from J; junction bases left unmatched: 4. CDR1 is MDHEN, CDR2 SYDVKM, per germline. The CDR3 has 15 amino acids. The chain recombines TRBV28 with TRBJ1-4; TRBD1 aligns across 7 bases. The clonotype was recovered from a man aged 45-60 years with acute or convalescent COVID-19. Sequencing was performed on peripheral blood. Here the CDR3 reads CASSFSGTANEKLFF. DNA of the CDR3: TGTGCCAGCAGTTTTAGCGGGACAGCTAATGAAAAACTGTTTTTT.